This T cell receptor beta chain was sequenced during a study of shared clonotypes between healthy human individuals. The protocol was immunoSEQ multiplex PCR, while the TCRdb copy is restricted to in-frame clones and leaves out a portion. The profile shows 450,000 to 500,000 clones, 70% to 80% of them singletons. This clone was seen a few times. This TCR was recovered from a woman in her forties in good health. Some clones in this sample may be carry-over from other donors' samples. Source material: PBMCs.

The CDR3 DNA reads as TGCGCCAGCAGCCAGGGACAGATCATGAACACCGGGGAGCTGTTTTTT. Amino acid sequence: CASSQGQIMNTGELFF. J is TRBJ2-2 and V is TRBV4-1; TRBD1 aligns across 7 bases. The J segment lost 1 base and the V segment lost 3 bases, leaving 5 bases of the junction unmatched. CDR3 length: 16 amino acids. CDR1 is MGHRA and CDR2 is YSYEKL in the germline V gene.